This TCR beta chain derives from a study of CD8+ T cells in alopecia areata. Regarding the study as a whole: During tofacitinib treatment, many expanded lesional clones remained in scalp and blood. The study found tofacitinib significantly decreased scalp clonality and expanded CD8+ clones among the top 100. An increase in clonality over normal scalp was evident in lesional scalp, especially alopecia totalis/universalis.

In each case, RNA was isolated and then reverse transcribed into cDNA as the sequencing template. Libraries were prepared by immunoSEQ multiplex PCR; TCRdb keeps only in-frame clonotypes and omits some of them. The sample consists of around 270,000 clones, 58% of them appearing once. Sample treatment: oral pan-JAK inhibitor, 5-10 mg twice daily. Researchers took lesional scalp punch biopsies and peripheral blood from people who were alopecia areata patients. This CDR3 is 13 amino acids long. CDR1 and CDR2 from the germline V gene are SGHDT and YYEEEE. The V end was cut by 0 bases, the J end by 3 bases, with 5 bases between. Points on this clone: Antigen: not known.

This receptor was taken from a human donor with alopecia areata. The V call is TRBV5-6, the J call TRBJ2-3; D gene uncertain. The sequences come from CD4+ T cells sorted from blood, collected at week 24, from a patient treated with tofacitinib. The CDR3 loop reads CASSLGGTDTQYF. For the CDR3, the DNA is TGTGCCAGCAGCTTGGGAGGAACAGATACGCAGTATTTT.